This T cell receptor beta chain was recorded in a study of OX40 agonist ivuxolimab in advanced cancers. Autoimmune disease history or systemic immunosuppression was exclusionary. Regarding the study as a whole: Clones of CD4+ and CD8+ blood T cells grew by week 6 at doses of 0.1 to 3.0 mg/kg. CD8+ T cells (on average) carried more expanded clones than CD4+ T cells.

Only in-frame clones appear in the TCRdb table, and some are missing; sequencing was by immunoSEQ multiplex PCR. The sample records around 60,000 clones, about 87% being singletons. The V gene's germline CDR1 is MRHNA and CDR2 SNTAGT. Trimming cost V 6 bases and J 0 bases; bases outside gene matches: 2. The CDR3 has 14 amino acids. With respect to this clone: Its target is unknown.

The rearrangement uses TRBV6-4 and TRBJ2-3, with 8 bases fitting TRBD2. The sequence derives from an adult with an advanced solid tumor such as melanoma, head and neck, liver or kidney cancer. The material was CD4+ or CD8+ T cells sorted from blood, obtained in a trial of the OX40 agonist ivuxolimab. DNA of the CDR3: TGTGCCAGCAGAGCGGGGGCTAGCACAGATACGCAGTATTTT. This gives the protein CASRAGASTDTQYF.